This T cell receptor beta chain stems from a study of Graves' ophthalmopathy and Graves' hyperthyroidism. About the study: Stable hyperthyroidism was defined by absence of ophthalmopathy within 18 months of follow-up. Notes on the study in general: A 13-signature model separated ophthalmopathy from stable hyperthyroidism, reaching 87.88% sensitivity and approximately 81% specificity cross-validated.

Scientists amplified the TCR beta CDR3 regions from RNA transcripts. Following a first-round RT-PCR that used HTBI primers, a second-round multiplex PCR was carried out. Each CDR3 protein gets one entry after TCRdb re-called the multiplex PCR reads with MiXCR. The data hold over a million distinct CDR3 sequences, with about 38% observed a single time. Other autoimmune diseases, uncontrolled infections, pregnancy or lactation ruled patients out of participation. This clonotype was counted at least ten times. Its target is not known. Source material: peripheral blood or thyroid tissue (not recorded which). The clonotype was recovered from an adult man with Graves' hyperthyroidism.

CDR3 loop: CASSYSQVGTEAFF. The CDR3 nucleotides are TGTGCCAGCAGTTACAGTCAGGTGGGCACTGAAGCTTTCTTT. V is TRBV6-5 and J is TRBJ1-1; the D is unclear. V was shortened by 2 bases and J by 4 bases, with 11 bases between the two germline ends. The CDR3 runs 14 residues. Germline values: CDR1 MNHEY, CDR2 SVGAGI.